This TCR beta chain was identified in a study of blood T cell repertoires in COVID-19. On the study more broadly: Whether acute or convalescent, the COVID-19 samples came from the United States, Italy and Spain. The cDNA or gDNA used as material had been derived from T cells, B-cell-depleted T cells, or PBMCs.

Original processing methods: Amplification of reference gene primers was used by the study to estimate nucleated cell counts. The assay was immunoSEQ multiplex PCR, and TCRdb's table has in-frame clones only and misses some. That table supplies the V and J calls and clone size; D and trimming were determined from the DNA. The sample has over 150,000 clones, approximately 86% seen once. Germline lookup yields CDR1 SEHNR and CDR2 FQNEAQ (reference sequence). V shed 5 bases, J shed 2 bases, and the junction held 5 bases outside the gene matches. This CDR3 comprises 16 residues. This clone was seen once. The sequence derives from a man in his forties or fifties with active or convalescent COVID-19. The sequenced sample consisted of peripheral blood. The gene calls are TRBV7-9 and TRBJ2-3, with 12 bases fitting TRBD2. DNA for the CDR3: TGTGCCAGCAGCCTCCGGACTAGCGGGATCACAGATACGCAGTATTTT. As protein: CASSLRTSGITDTQYF.